These T cell receptor beta chains were read from a single sample in a study of cytomegalovirus exposure and HLA in healthy donors. The data were produced by immunoSEQ multiplex PCR, yet TCRdb's version contains in-frame clones alone and is incomplete. Of tens of thousands of clones listed, around 77% are singletons. The specimen sequenced was PBMCs. These TCRs come from a man in his thirties or forties in good health and CMV-seronegative. CDR3s include the opening cysteine and the closing phenylalanine or tryptophan. The D gene is left open where the match is weak. A row's size may be missing; if present it is once, few, many or a size class.

CASSGELAGVHEQYF,TGCGCCAGCTCAGGGGAACTAGCGGGAGTCCACGAGCAGTACTTC,15,TRBV10-1,TRBJ2-7,.,TRBD2
CASSGRLTYEQYF,TGTGCCAGTAGTGGGCGACTAACCTACGAGCAGTACTTC,13,TRBV19,TRBJ2-7,.,.
CASSRTQPQHF,TGTGCCAGCAGTAGAACCCAGCCCCAGCATTTT,11,TRBV7-8,TRBJ1-5,.,.
CASSPAFGGTGDTQYF,TGTGCCAGCTCACCAGCGTTCGGCGGGACGGGAGATACGCAGTATTTT,16,TRBV18,TRBJ2-3,.,.
CASSDMRATEAFF,TGTGCCAGCAGCGACATGAGGGCTACTGAAGCTTTCTTT,13,TRBV6-1,TRBJ1-1,.,.
CASSLRGGRPNYEQYF,TGCGCCAGCAGCTTGCGCGGCGGCCGGCCAAACTACGAGCAGTACTTC,16,TRBV5-1,TRBJ2-7,.,.
CAIRQGSGNTIYF,TGTGCCATAAGGCAGGGCTCTGGAAACACCATATATTTT,13,TRBV2,TRBJ1-3,.,.
CASTFSGGQRLTNQPQHF,TGTGCCAGCACCTTCTCAGGTGGACAGCGACTTACCAATCAGCCCCAGCATTTT,18,TRBV28,TRBJ1-5,.,.
CAWGTGTGGYEQYF,TGTGCCTGGGGAACCGGGACAGGGGGCTACGAGCAGTACTTC,14,TRBV30,TRBJ2-7,.,TRBD1
CASSPVGQGYGYTF,TGCGCCAGCAGCCCGGTCGGGCAGGGCTATGGCTACACCTTC,14,TRBV4-1,TRBJ1-2,.,.
CSVGTGVFAGAEAFF,TGCAGCGTTGGGACAGGGGTGTTCGCGGGCGCTGAAGCTTTCTTT,15,TRBV29-1,TRBJ1-1,.,TRBD1
CSVEDRQGGTEAFF,TGCAGCGTTGAAGATCGACAGGGCGGCACTGAAGCTTTCTTT,14,TRBV29-1,TRBJ1-1,.,TRBD1
CASSYWSSGNTIYF,TGTGCCAGTAGTTACTGGAGCTCTGGAAACACCATATATTTT,14,TRBV19,TRBJ1-3,.,.
CSVMEGRTNYGYTF,TGCAGCGTCATGGAGGGGAGAACTAACTATGGCTACACCTTC,14,TRBV29-1,TRBJ1-2,.,.
CASSHASSSYNEQFF,TGTGCCAGCAGTCACGCCTCTAGCTCCTACAATGAGCAGTTCTTC,15,TRBV27,TRBJ2-1,once,.
CASSLGVSAGGYGYTF,TGTGCCAGCAGCTTAGGGGTCTCCGCCGGGGGCTATGGCTACACCTTC,16,TRBV5-6,TRBJ1-2,.,.
CASRLSYNSPLHF,TGTGCCTCCCGGTTATCCTATAATTCACCCCTCCACTTT,13,TRBV30,TRBJ1-6,.,.
CASSEGGYNQPQHF,TGTGCCAGCAGTGAGGGAGGGTACAATCAGCCCCAGCATTTT,14,TRBV6-1,TRBJ1-5,few,.
CASSPDRGGDEQYF,TGTGCCAGCAGTCCCGACAGGGGAGGCGACGAGCAGTACTTC,14,TRBV27,TRBJ2-7,.,TRBD1
CAWRSNRRYQPGNTIYF,TGTGCCTGGAGAAGCAACCGCAGGTATCAACCTGGAAACACCATATATTTT,17,TRBV30,TRBJ1-3,.,.
CASSQIIHEKLFF,TGCGCCAGCAGCCAAATAATCCATGAAAAACTGTTTTTT,13,TRBV4-1,TRBJ1-4,.,.